One and the same sample provided the 8 T cell receptor beta chains below, sequenced in a study of CD8 T cells in ankylosing spondylitis. TCRdb processed the 5' RACE reads anew with MiXCR; each CDR3 protein has one entry. The sample lists approximately 260,000 distinct CDR3 sequences, 8% to 9.5% occurring once. Sample: blood, either unsorted or a sorted T cell fraction (not recorded which). The origin of the receptors is a male donor with ankylosing spondylitis or in good health (not recorded which).

This clonotype was observed at least ten times. The chain links TRBV20-1 to TRBJ2-7, with D tentatively TRBD1 (6 bases). The CDR3 loop spans 15 amino acids. Germline CDR1 reads DFQATT; CDR2 reads SNEGSKA (reference sequence). V lost 0 bases to trimming and J lost 4 bases, with 16 bases between them. In DNA form, the CDR3 reads TGCAGTGCTAGAGATGTCCAGGGGTTAGAGTACGAGCAGTACTTC. The encoded protein is CSARDVQGLEYEQYF.

This clonotype was seen only a few times. J is TRBJ1-1 and V is TRBV5-1, with TRBD1 identical over 7 bases. There are 14 residues in the CDR3. V gave up 4 bases and J gave up 5 bases; unmatched junction bases: 8. Germline V gives CDR1 SGHRS, CDR2 YFSETQ. CDR3 protein: CASSTTGKGTEAFF. The CDR3 bases are TGCGCCAGCAGCACGACAGGGAAGGGGACTGAAGCTTTCTTT.

In the case of this clonotype: This may come from a read error, since a much larger clone is one base off. The V and J genes are TRBV5-1 and TRBJ2-1; 7 bases align to TRBD2. CDR3 length: 16 amino acids. Germline CDR1 reads SGHRS; CDR2 reads YFSETQ. The CDR3 spells CASSLSGGFSYHEQFF. In nucleotides, the CDR3 is TGCGCCAGCAGCTTGTCGGGGGGTTTCTCCTACCATGAGCAGTTCTTC.

This clonotype was seen many times. V usage is TRBV29-1 and J usage is TRBJ2-4; no reliable D call. The CDR3 covers 12 residues. The V gene lost 6 bases and the J gene lost 1 base, with 7 bases spanning the gap. Germline V CDR1 and CDR2: SQVTM, ANQGSEA. Here the CDR3 reads CSVRLAKNIQYF. In DNA, the CDR3 is TGCAGCGTGAGACTTGCCAAAAACATTCAGTACTTC.

This clonotype was detected many times. CDR3 sequence (DNA): TGCAGTGCCCGGGCGGGACGGCTCGAGGAAGCTTTCTTT. This codes for CSARAGRLEEAFF. The gene calls are TRBV20-1 and TRBJ1-1; D might be TRBD1 (5 bases). CDR1 DFQATT and CDR2 SNEGSKA come from the germline V gene (reference sequence). The CDR3 extends over 13 amino acids. Trimming took off 6 bases at V and 8 bases at J, with 19 bases between the two ends.

This clonotype was seen only a few times. This CDR3 is CASSPYPRTEKWGYTF. Written as DNA, the CDR3 is TGTGCCAGCAGTCCATATCCCCGGACAGAGAAGTGGGGCTACACCTTC. The V gene is TRBV27, the J gene TRBJ1-2, with D possibly matching TRBD1 (6 bases). The length of the CDR3 is 16 residues. Germline V gives CDR1 MNHEY, CDR2 SMNVEV (reference sequence). V was cut by 5 bases and J by 8 bases, with 24 bases left in between.

This clonotype was counted at least ten times. The chain is built from TRBV5-1 and TRBJ1-2; TRBD1 is a possible D gene (5 bases). Deletions cut 4 bases from V and 0 bases from J, with 7 bases between. The CDR3 runs 13 residues. Looked up from germline, CDR1 is SGHRS and CDR2 is YFSETQ. The CDR3 DNA follows: TGCGCCAGCAGCCGGGGGGCTAACTATGGCTACACCTTC. Translation gives CASSRGANYGYTF. Using reference TRBV5-1 and TRBJ1-2 for the parts outside the CDR3, the full variable domain is KAGVTQTPRYLIKTRGQQVTLSCSPISGHRSVSWYQQTPGQGLQFLFEYFSETQRNKGNFPGRFSGRQFSNSRSEMNVSTLELGDSALYLCASSRGANYGYTFGSGTRLTVV.

This clonotype appeared many times. The chain uses TRBV20-1 and TRBJ1-4; D is perhaps TRBD1 (5 bases). The length of the CDR3 is 14 residues. The V gene's germline CDR1 is DFQATT and CDR2 SNEGSKA (reference sequence). Trimming took 0 bases from V and 12 from J, leaving 17 bases between them. The CDR3 DNA is TGCAGTGCTAGAGATCTCGGTTTATCGGGGCAACTGTTTTTT. It yields the protein CSARDLGLSGQLFF.